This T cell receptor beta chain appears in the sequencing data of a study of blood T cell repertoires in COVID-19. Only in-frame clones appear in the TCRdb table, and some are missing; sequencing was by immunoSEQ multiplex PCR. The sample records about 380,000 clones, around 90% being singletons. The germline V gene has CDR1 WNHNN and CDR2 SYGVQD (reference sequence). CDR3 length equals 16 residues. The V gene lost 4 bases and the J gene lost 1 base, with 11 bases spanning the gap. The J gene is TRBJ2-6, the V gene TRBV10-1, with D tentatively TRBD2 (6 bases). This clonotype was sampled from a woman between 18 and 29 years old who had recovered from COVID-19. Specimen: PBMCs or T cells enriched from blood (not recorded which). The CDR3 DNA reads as TGCGCCAGCAGTGCGGGCAGCGGGTCTGGGGCCAACGTCCTGACTTTC. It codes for CASSAGSGSGANVLTF.